Listed here are 20 T cell receptor beta chains from one sample, sequenced in a study of OX40 agonist ivuxolimab in advanced cancers. Sequencing was performed with immunoSEQ multiplex PCR; in TCRdb, only in-frame clones are kept and a portion is missing. The sample holds under 35,000 clones; around 93% are singletons and the top ten take more than 30%. The sequencing here drew on CD4+ or CD8+ T cells sorted from blood, taken in a trial of the OX40 agonist ivuxolimab. These receptors were collected from an adult with an advanced solid tumor such as melanoma, head and neck, liver or kidney cancer.

The CDR3 DNA sequence: TGTGCCATCAGTCTTAGGGGCGATAACACCGGGGAGCTGTTTTTT. This codes for CAISLRGDNTGELFF. The chain couples TRBV10-3 to TRBJ2-2; D is perhaps TRBD1 (5 bases). Trimming removed 5 bases from V and 2 bases from J, with 12 bases in between. The CDR3 contains 15 residues. CDR1 is ENHRY, CDR2 SYGVKD, per germline.

As regards this clone: Its ends do not fully match the called genes, so a read error is possible. The gene calls are TRBV5-1 and TRBJ2-3; 10 bases match TRBD2. The CDR3 has 16 residues. Germline values: CDR1 SGHRS, CDR2 YFSETQ. The DNA for the CDR3 is TGCGCCGGCAGCTTTTGGCTAGCGGGAGAGGCAGATACGCAGTATTTT. Translated, it gives CAGSFWLAGEADTQYF.

V gene TRBV5-1 combines with J gene TRBJ2-3, with D perhaps TRBD1 or TRBD2 (5 bases each). The CDR3 extends over 20 amino acids. The germline CDR1 and CDR2 sequences are SGHRS and YFSETQ. Trimming removed 0 bases from V and 1 base from J, with 24 bases in between. As DNA, the CDR3 is TGCGCCAGCAGCTTGGGCTCCCTGTTGTCCGGGACCCCTGGCACAGATACGCAGTATTTT. It codes for CASSLGSLLSGTPGTDTQYF.

The rearrangement uses TRBV4-3 and TRBJ1-6; D call uncertain. Between the trimmed V and J ends, which lost 1 base and 6 bases, there was a span of 10 bases. The germline V gene has CDR1 LGHNA and CDR2 YSLEER. The CDR3 length is 15 residues. The CDR3 DNA reads as TGCGCCAGCAGCCAAGTGGACGTCGTTAATTCACCCCTCCACTTT. Amino acid sequence: CASSQVDVVNSPLHF.

This chain connects TRBV27 to TRBJ2-2; tentative D call: TRBD2 (5 bases). The CDR3 has 14 residues. Between the trimmed V and J ends, which lost 5 bases and 4 bases, there was a span of 11 bases. CDR1 is MNHEY, CDR2 SMNVEV, per germline (reference sequence). CDR3 sequence: CASSALGSTGELFF. CDR3 sequence (DNA): TGTGCCAGCAGTGCCCTGGGGAGCACCGGGGAGCTGTTTTTT.

The chain is built from TRBV4-3 and TRBJ2-3; 10 nucleotides match TRBD2. The CDR3 extends over 19 amino acids. The V gene end was trimmed by 0 bases and the J gene end by 0 bases; junction bases not matched to a gene: 9. In germline, CDR1 is LGHNA, CDR2 YSLEER. CDR3 sequence reads: CASSQDQGLADPSTDTQYF. Here the CDR3 DNA reads TGCGCCAGCAGCCAAGATCAAGGACTAGCGGACCCGAGCACAGATACGCAGTATTTT.

V and J are TRBV6-5 and TRBJ2-7, with D perhaps TRBD1 or TRBD2 (5 bases each). Germline V CDR1 and CDR2: MNHEY, SVGAGI. The CDR3 length is 14 residues. The V end was cut by 2 bases, the J end by 6 bases, with 14 bases between. CDR3 region: CASSYPGTVSEQYF. CDR3 in DNA: TGTGCCAGCAGTTACCCAGGGACCGTGAGCGAGCAGTACTTC.

The chain has TRBV11-3 and TRBJ2-1, with D possibly being TRBD2 (6 bases). Germline-derived CDR1 and CDR2 are SGHNT and YENEEA. The CDR3 spans 14 residues. The germline V and J ends were trimmed by 3 bases and 2 bases, with 8 bases remaining between them. DNA of the CDR3: TGTGCCAGCAGCTTGGAGGGAGCCTACAATGAGCAGTTCTTC. It yields the protein CASSLEGAYNEQFF.

J is TRBJ2-7 and V is TRBV13; possibly TRBD2 for D (5 bases). The CDR3 has 14 amino acids. From germline, CDR1 is PRHDT and CDR2 FYEKMQ (reference sequence). V dropped 5 bases and J dropped 0 bases, with 11 bases sitting between them. The CDR3 here is CASSPRLNSYEQYF. The CDR3 nucleotides read TGTGCCAGCAGCCCACGACTAAACTCCTACGAGCAGTACTTC.

By proportion, this clone is medium-sized (0.01 to 0.1%). V usage is TRBV7-2 and J usage is TRBJ2-7; D unresolved. The CDR3 runs to 11 residues. V lost 5 bases and J lost 3, with 5 bases in between. The germline gives CDR1 SGHTA, CDR2 FQGNSA. This chain's CDR3 is CASSTYYEQYF. The CDR3 region has the DNA TGTGCCAGCAGCACGTACTACGAGCAGTACTTC.

The chain is built from TRBV19 and TRBJ1-4; perhaps TRBD1 as D (5 bases). V was cut by 2 bases and J by 0 bases, with 7 bases left in between. The CDR3 spans 15 residues. Germline V gives CDR1 LNHDA, CDR2 SQIVND (reference sequence). CDR3 sequence (DNA): TGTGCCAGTAGTATATCGGGGGCAACTAATGAAAAACTGTTTTTT. This translates into CASSISGATNEKLFF.

This CDR3 is CAISERPPEAFF. CDR3 nucleotide sequence: TGTGCCATCAGTGAGCGGCCCCCTGAAGCTTTCTTT. This chain links TRBV10-3 with TRBJ1-1; D is unclear. CDR1 ENHRY and CDR2 SYGVKD come from the germline V gene. This CDR3 is 12 amino acids long. V gave up 2 bases and J gave up 6 bases, with 7 bases separating them.

J is TRBJ1-3 and V is TRBV7-3; tentative D call: TRBD1 (6 bases). The CDR3 contains 16 residues. The V and J ends lost 5 bases and 4 bases respectively, with 18 bases between them. The germline V gene encodes CDR1 SGHTA and CDR2 FQGTGA. The CDR3 reads CASSLRGAFVGNTIYF. The DNA for the CDR3 is TGTGCCAGCAGCCTCCGGGGGGCGTTTGTAGGAAACACCATATATTTT.

The rearrangement joins TRBV27 to TRBJ2-2; 9 nucleotides line up with TRBD1. The V segment lost 5 bases and the J segment 4 bases; nucleotides outside the gene matches: 8. The germline gives CDR1 MNHEY, CDR2 SMNVEV (reference sequence). The CDR3 is 16 amino acids. CDR3 nucleotides: TGTGCCAGCAGTCCATACAGGGGGCAGAGCACCGGGGAGCTGTTTTTT. Its protein is CASSPYRGQSTGELFF.

V usage is TRBV27 and J usage is TRBJ2-7, with a possible D match to TRBD1 (5 bases). CDR3 length equals 13 residues. Germline CDR1 reads MNHEY; CDR2 reads SMNVEV (reference sequence). Trimming left V 1 base short and J 5 bases short, with 9 bases between. CDR3 amino acids: CASSLLGQDEQYF. DNA of the CDR3: TGTGCCAGCAGTTTATTGGGGCAGGACGAGCAGTACTTC.

This rearrangement joins TRBV4-3 to TRBJ1-2; 7 bases are a match to TRBD1. CDR1 LGHNA and CDR2 YSLEER come from the germline V gene. The ends lost 0 bases at V and 4 bases at J; junction bases unmatched: 8. The CDR3 has 16 amino acids. The CDR3 sequence: CASSQEGTADFYGYTF. The CDR3 DNA is TGCGCCAGCAGCCAAGAAGGGACAGCGGACTTCTATGGCTACACCTTC.

The chain combines TRBV28 with TRBJ2-1; 9 bases line up with TRBD2. Trimming cost V 8 bases and J 4 bases; bases outside gene matches: 9. Germline lookup yields CDR1 MDHEN and CDR2 SYDVKM. The CDR3 is made up of 15 amino acids. CDR3 DNA sequence: TGTGCCAGCCTATTCCTAGCGGGACCTTACAATGAGCAGTTCTTC. Its protein product is CASLFLAGPYNEQFF.

The rearrangement uses TRBV28 and TRBJ2-5; 7 nucleotides agree with TRBD1. The J call may be mistaken, given a closer DNA end match to TRBJ2-7. This CDR3 has 14 residues. Germline CDR1 and CDR2: MDHEN and SYDVKM. The CDR3 DNA reads TGTGCCAGCAGTCACCGGGACAGCAACTACGAGCAGTACTTC. Translation: CASSHRDSNYEQYF.

The chain uses TRBV27 and TRBJ2-1; TRBD2 matches 9 bases. J was trimmed by 7 bases and V by 4 bases; bases with no gene match: 11. This CDR3 has 16 amino acids. The V gene's germline CDR1 is MNHEY and CDR2 SMNVEV (reference sequence). The CDR3 bases are TGTGCCAGCAGTTATTTAGCGGGAGAAGTGGGGAATGAGCAGTTCTTC. It yields the protein CASSYLAGEVGNEQFF.

This chain uses TRBV19 with TRBJ2-2; D is undetermined. Germline CDR1 LNHDA, CDR2 SQIVND (reference sequence). CDR3 size: 14 residues. V was pared by 1 base and J by 1 base, with 4 bases between. CDR3 sequence reads: CASSIVGNTGELFF. Written as DNA, the CDR3 is TGTGCCAGTAGTATAGTAGGGAACACCGGGGAGCTGTTTTTT.